The 29 T cell receptor beta chains in this list originate from one sample, sequenced in a study of OX40 agonist ivuxolimab in advanced cancers. The data were produced by immunoSEQ multiplex PCR, yet TCRdb's version contains in-frame clones alone and is incomplete. This sample has some 45,000 clones, with roughly nine tenths found just once. This material consisted of CD4+ or CD8+ T cells sorted from blood, taken in a trial of the OX40 agonist ivuxolimab. The receptors stem from an adult with an advanced solid tumor such as melanoma, head and neck, liver or kidney cancer.

This chain joins TRBV18 and TRBJ1-1, with a tentative D call TRBD1 (5 bases). The germline V gene encodes CDR1 KGHSH and CDR2 LQKENI. With 2 bases removed from V and 3 bases from J, the gap between germline ends came to 10 bases. The CDR3 is 14 residues long. The CDR3 region is CASSPGAVDTEAFF. The CDR3 DNA is TGTGCCAGCTCACCAGGGGCGGTGGACACTGAAGCTTTCTTT.

V usage is TRBV30 and J usage is TRBJ1-4, with no clear D. The CDR3 totals 12 residues. Germline CDR1 reads GTSNPN; CDR2 reads SVGIG (reference sequence). V dropped 1 base and J dropped 6 bases, with 6 bases sitting between them. Here the CDR3 DNA reads TGTGCCTGGAGTGCGATCGATGAAAAACTGTTTTTT. Protein: CAWSAIDEKLFF.

V and J are TRBV6-1 and TRBJ1-1, with D possibly matching TRBD1 (6 bases). The CDR3 runs 15 residues. Trimming removed 4 bases from V and 2 bases from J, with 14 bases in between. The germline gives CDR1 MNHNS, CDR2 SASEGT. CDR3 nucleotide sequence: TGTGCCAGCAGTGCGCAGGGGAGGTCCAACACTGAAGCTTTCTTT. Translating it yields CASSAQGRSNTEAFF.

The J gene is TRBJ1-2, the V gene TRBV15; D may be TRBD1 (5 bases). The CDR3 has 14 residues. Between the trimmed V and J ends, which lost 5 bases and 4 bases, there was a span of 14 bases. Per germline, CDR1 LNHNV and CDR2 YYDKDF (reference sequence). The DNA for the CDR3 is TGTGCCACCAGCTTAATCCAGGGTAGCTATGGCTACACCTTC. Translating it yields CATSLIQGSYGYTF.

This chain links TRBV6-1 with TRBJ2-7; 7 nucleotides match TRBD2. Germline trimming cut 3 bases from V and 6 bases from J; bases unmatched to any gene: 11. Germline V gene sequence: CDR1 MNHNS, CDR2 SASEGT. The CDR3 sequence is 15 residues long. CDR3 sequence reads: CASSDRAGLGGEQYF. The CDR3 bases are TGTGCCAGCAGTGACCGTGCCGGACTAGGTGGCGAGCAGTACTTC.

The V gene is TRBV7-9, the J gene TRBJ1-4; a possible D gene is TRBD1 (6 bases). Looked up from germline, CDR1 is SEHNR and CDR2 is FQNEAQ (reference sequence). This CDR3 is built from 16 residues. Trimming removed 0 bases at V and 7 bases at J, with 15 bases between. CDR3 residues: CASSLAMGAGAEKLFF. The DNA for the CDR3 is TGTGCCAGCAGCTTAGCGATGGGGGCAGGAGCTGAAAAACTGTTTTTT. Using reference TRBV7-9 and TRBJ1-4 for the parts outside the CDR3, the full variable domain is DTGVSQNPRHKITKRGQNVTFRCDPISEHNRLYWYRQTLGQGPEFLTYFQNEAQLEKSRLLSDRFSAERPKGSFSTLEIQRTEQGDSAMYLCASSLAMGAGAEKLFFGSGTQLSVL.

This chain connects TRBV11-2 to TRBJ2-1; D might be TRBD1 or TRBD2, each matching 6 bases. V was trimmed by 1 base and J by 6 bases, leaving 7 bases between them. This CDR3 region has 13 residues. The germline CDR1 and CDR2 sequences are SGHAT and FQNNGV. The CDR3: CASSLGGANEQFF. The CDR3 DNA reads TGTGCCAGCAGCTTAGGGGGGGCCAATGAGCAGTTCTTC.

This sequence joins TRBV4-3 and TRBJ2-3; D may be TRBD2 (7 bases). CDR3 length equals 16 residues. The ends were cut back, 1 base at V and 0 bases at J, with 11 bases in the middle. Germline assignment: CDR1 LGHNA and CDR2 YSLEER. CDR3 DNA: TGCGCCAGCAGCCAAGTTTGGGGGGGCAGCACAGATACGCAGTATTTT. The encoded protein is CASSQVWGGSTDTQYF.

The rearrangement joins TRBV18 to TRBJ2-1; D perhaps matches TRBD2 (5 bases). Trimming took off 6 bases at V and 8 bases at J, with 23 bases between the two ends. The CDR3 is 16 residues long. Germline V gene lookup returns CDR1 KGHSH and CDR2 LQKENI. The chain's CDR3 is CASSTPTEVLVDEQFF. Here the CDR3 DNA reads TGTGCCAGCTCCACCCCCACGGAGGTGCTCGTCGATGAGCAGTTCTTC.

This chain links TRBV7-2 with TRBJ2-3; TRBD2 matches 9 bases. Germline V gives CDR1 SGHTA, CDR2 FQGNSA. Unmatched junction bases numbered 8, after V lost 2 bases and J lost 5 bases. This CDR3 has 16 amino acids. The CDR3 DNA sequence: TGTGCCAGCAGCTTACAGTTGCGGGGGGGCCAAGATACGCAGTATTTT. Encoded protein: CASSLQLRGGQDTQYF.

The chain combines TRBV4-3 with TRBJ2-7; TRBD1 matches at 7 bases. The CDR3 loop spans 14 amino acids. With 4 bases clipped from V and 3 bases from J, the junction kept 6 bases outside the gene matches. Germline loops: CDR1 LGHNA, CDR2 YSLEER. The CDR3 bases are TGCGCCAGCAGCCGAGACAGGGACAACTACGAGCAGTACTTC. Its translation is CASSRDRDNYEQYF.

J is TRBJ2-1 and V is TRBV2; unclear D gene. Per the germline V gene, CDR1 is SNHLY and CDR2 is FYNNEI. The CDR3 runs to 16 residues. The germline V and J ends were trimmed by 7 bases and 0 bases, with 16 bases remaining between them. CDR3 sequence: CASKDRAFSSYNEQFF. Here the CDR3 DNA reads TGTGCCAGCAAAGATCGGGCCTTTAGCTCCTACAATGAGCAGTTCTTC.

The chain recombines TRBV28 with TRBJ1-5; 8 bases fit TRBD1. The junction had 1 base not matched to a gene; V was cut back by 1 base and J by 5 bases. This CDR3 contains 14 residues. In germline, CDR1 is MDHEN, CDR2 SYDVKM. CDR3 bases: TGTGCCAGCAGTTTATCAGGGGGCCATCAGCCCCAGCATTTT. It is translated as CASSLSGGHQPQHF.

The V call is TRBV9, the J call TRBJ2-6, with D perhaps TRBD1 or TRBD2 (5 bases each). CDR1 is SGDLS, CDR2 YYNGEE, per germline. The CDR3 spans 18 residues. V lost 0 bases to trimming and J lost 4 bases, with 17 bases between them. The CDR3 region is CASSVESLWGNGANVLTF. CDR3 nucleotides: TGTGCCAGCAGCGTAGAATCTTTGTGGGGGAACGGGGCCAACGTCCTGACTTTC.

The chain carries TRBV29-1 and TRBJ2-4, with a tentative D call TRBD1 (5 bases). V was cut by 3 bases and J by 5 bases, with 5 bases left in between. Germline V gene data show CDR1 as SQVTM and CDR2 as ANQGSEA. The length of the CDR3 is 11 residues. The CDR3 region is CSVDRENIQYF. As DNA, the CDR3 is TGCAGCGTTGACAGGGAAAACATTCAGTACTTC.

The V and J genes are TRBV10-3 and TRBJ2-5; D not resolved. V gave up 4 bases and J gave up 5 bases, with 11 bases separating them. Germline CDR1 reads ENHRY; CDR2 reads SYGVKD. The CDR3 runs to 13 residues. The CDR3 bases are TGTGCCATCAGTGGACCGACCCGGGAGACCCAGTACTTC. Translation gives CAISGPTRETQYF.

V gene TRBV19 combines with J gene TRBJ2-3; 10 nucleotides match TRBD2. The CDR3 runs 16 residues. In germline, CDR1 is LNHDA, CDR2 SQIVND (reference sequence). Unmatched junction bases numbered 6, after V lost 5 bases and J lost 1 base. DNA for the CDR3: TGTGCCAGTAGTGGCCCCGGACTAGCGGGCACAGATACGCAGTATTTT. This gives the protein CASSGPGLAGTDTQYF.

The chain joins TRBV6-5 to TRBJ2-5, with D possibly matching TRBD2 (5 bases). In germline, CDR1 is MNHEY, CDR2 SVGAGI. Trimming took off 8 bases at V and 5 bases at J, with 15 bases between the two ends. The CDR3 totals 13 residues. Here the CDR3 DNA reads TGTGCCAGCCACGCCCGCGGGTGGGAGACCCAGTACTTC. Amino acid sequence: CASHARGWETQYF.

The chain links TRBV6-5 to TRBJ2-7, with 7 bases identical to TRBD1. Trimming cost V 5 bases and J 2 bases; bases outside gene matches: 9. The CDR3 sequence is 15 residues long. Per germline, CDR1 MNHEY and CDR2 SVGAGI. The CDR3: CASSKDRDSTYEQYF. CDR3 bases: TGTGCCAGCAGTAAGGATAGGGACAGCACCTACGAGCAGTACTTC.

V gene TRBV5-8 combines with J gene TRBJ1-1; a possible D gene is TRBD1 (6 bases). The CDR3 runs to 15 residues. The germline V and J ends were trimmed by 5 bases and 3 bases, with 17 bases remaining between them. In germline, CDR1 is SGHTS, CDR2 YDEGEE. CDR3 region: CASSPGHFGDTEAFF. The CDR3 DNA reads as TGTGCCAGCAGTCCGGGACATTTTGGGGACACTGAAGCTTTCTTT.

The chain combines TRBV4-3 with TRBJ2-3; no definite D call. The germline V and J ends were trimmed by 1 base and 2 bases, with 7 bases remaining between them. From germline, CDR1 is LGHNA and CDR2 YSLEER. The CDR3 extends over 14 amino acids. CDR3 in DNA: TGCGCCAGCAGCCAAGGGGCTCTCACAGATACGCAGTATTTT. Translated: CASSQGALTDTQYF.

The V call is TRBV12-5, the J call TRBJ2-6, with 10 positions matching TRBD1. Looked up from germline, CDR1 is LGHNT and CDR2 is FRNRAP. V lost 3 bases to trimming and J lost 0 bases; unmatched junction nucleotides: 20. The CDR3 runs 23 residues. The chain's CDR3 is CASGFMTGGPHNLLSSGANVLTF. CDR3 bases: TGTGCTAGTGGTTTTATGACAGGGGGCCCTCATAACCTCCTTAGCTCTGGGGCCAACGTCCTGACTTTC.

The gene calls are TRBV5-1 and TRBJ2-2; D is ambiguous. Germline loops: CDR1 SGHRS, CDR2 YFSETQ. The CDR3 has 16 residues. Trimming took off 2 bases at V and 0 bases at J, with 11 bases between the two ends. The CDR3 sequence: CASSFTGDANTGELFF. The CDR3 DNA reads TGCGCCAGCAGCTTTACGGGCGACGCGAACACCGGGGAGCTGTTTTTT.

This sequence joins TRBV28 and TRBJ1-4; 9 bases match TRBD1. The germline CDR1 and CDR2 sequences are MDHEN and SYDVKM. The CDR3 spans 16 residues. Unmatched junction bases numbered 11, after V lost 5 bases and J lost 7 bases. CDR3 nucleotide sequence: TGTGCCAGCAGTCCAACGGGACAGGGAAGAGGTGAAAAACTGTTTTTT. Its protein product is CASSPTGQGRGEKLFF.

V usage is TRBV6-6 and J usage is TRBJ2-1, with 7 bases lining up with TRBD1. Trimming cost V 5 bases and J 2 bases; bases outside gene matches: 3. The CDR3 runs to 14 residues. From germline, CDR1 is MNHNY and CDR2 SVGAGI (reference sequence). This chain's CDR3 is CASSGTVTYNEQFF. The CDR3 nucleotides are TGTGCCAGCAGTGGGACAGTTACCTACAATGAGCAGTTCTTC.

This chain links TRBV7-9 with TRBJ2-2; possibly TRBD1 for D (7 bases). The V end lost 4 bases, the J end lost 4 bases, and 16 bases lay between the germline ends. The CDR3 sequence is 16 residues long. CDR1 is SEHNR and CDR2 is FQNEAQ in the germline V gene (reference sequence). DNA of the CDR3: TGTGCCAGCAGCTCCCAGGGGGGACCGATCACCGGGGAGCTGTTTTTT. This gives the protein CASSSQGGPITGELFF.

The chain has TRBV30 and TRBJ2-6; D is possibly TRBD1 (5 bases). V lost 4 bases, J lost 2 bases, and 9 bases lay in between. The CDR3 loop spans 14 amino acids. Germline CDR1 and CDR2: GTSNPN and SVGIG (reference sequence). The chain's CDR3 is CAWNRWAGANVLTF. CDR3 DNA: TGTGCCTGGAACAGGTGGGCTGGGGCCAACGTCCTGACTTTC. Full variable domain (rest looked up from reference TRBV30 and TRBJ2-6): SQTIHQWPATLVQPVGSPLSLECTVEGTSNPNLYWYRQAAGRGLQLLFYSVGIGQISSEVPQNLSASRPQDRQFILSSKKLLLSDSGFYLCAWNRWAGANVLTFGAGSRLTVL.

This clone was observed a single time. The V call is TRBV6-5, the J call TRBJ1-3, with D uncertain. The CDR3 runs to 14 residues. Germline CDR1 reads MNHEY; CDR2 reads SVGAGI. V was clipped by 4 bases and J by 3 bases, with 10 bases between them. CDR3 bases: TGTGCCAGCAGTTTGGGGTCGGATGGAAACACCATATATTTT. Protein: CASSLGSDGNTIYF.

The V call is TRBV2, the J call TRBJ1-1; D may be TRBD1 (6 bases). CDR1 and CDR2 from the germline V gene are SNHLY and FYNNEI. The CDR3 spans 14 residues. With 3 bases removed from V and 6 bases from J, the gap between germline ends came to 14 bases. The CDR3 loop reads CASSDFGGRSEAFF. In nucleotides, the CDR3 is TGTGCCAGCAGTGATTTTGGGGGGCGGTCTGAAGCTTTCTTT. The full variable domain, with the rest looked up from reference TRBV2 and TRBJ1-1, is EPEVTQTPSHQVTQMGQEVILRCVPISNHLYFYWYRQILGQKVEFLVSFYNNEISEKSEIFDDQFSVERPDGSNFTLKIRSTKLEDSAMYFCASSDFGGRSEAFFGQGTRLTVV.